This entry lists 12 T cell receptor beta chains sequenced from one sample in a study of shared clonotypes between healthy human individuals. CD8 cells classed as naive were CD45RO-negative and positively selected for CCR7, excluding terminally differentiated effector memory CD45RA+ cells. Measured with immunoSEQ multiplex PCR; TCRdb has only the in-frame clones, and not every one. The table has under 1 million clones, approximately 96% seen once. Specimen: naive CD8+ T cells sorted from blood. The receptors originated from a young man in good health.

The chain has TRBV27 and TRBJ1-5; D gene ambiguous. CDR1 is MNHEY and CDR2 is SMNVEV in the germline V gene (reference sequence). The CDR3 consists of 13 residues. V dropped 3 bases and J dropped 7 bases, with 10 bases sitting between them. The CDR3: CASSLVSSQPQHF. As DNA, the CDR3 is TGTGCCAGCAGTTTGGTCTCCTCACAGCCCCAGCATTTT.

The rearrangement uses TRBV5-1 and TRBJ2-1; 9 bases fit TRBD2. Germline V lookup: CDR1 SGHRS, CDR2 YFSETQ. The CDR3 has 15 residues. Trimming at V came to 5 bases and at J to 0 bases, leaving 3 bases not matched to a gene. CDR3 amino acids: CASRLSGSSYNEQFF. CDR3 sequence (DNA): TGCGCCAGCAGACTTAGCGGGAGCTCCTACAATGAGCAGTTCTTC.

V and J are TRBV19 and TRBJ2-1; unclear D gene. Germline V gene sequence: CDR1 LNHDA, CDR2 SQIVND (reference sequence). The CDR3 consists of 16 residues. V shed 3 bases and J shed 0 bases, with 12 bases lying between them. CDR3 DNA: TGTGCCAGTAGTATTTCGGCGGCAAGCTCCTACAATGAGCAGTTCTTC. It yields the protein CASSISAASSYNEQFF.

V is TRBV7-6 and J is TRBJ2-3, with D tentatively TRBD2 (6 bases). CDR1 is SGHVS and CDR2 is FNYEAQ in the germline V gene. CDR3 length equals 16 residues. V lost 1 base and J 1 base, leaving 12 bases between the germline ends. CDR3 sequence reads: CASSLGTGLGTDTQYF. The CDR3 nucleotides read TGTGCCAGCAGCTTAGGTACGGGACTCGGCACAGATACGCAGTATTTT.

The gene calls are TRBV5-1 and TRBJ2-5; 8 positions agree with TRBD2. The V segment lost 4 bases and the J segment 5 bases; nucleotides outside the gene matches: 7. Germline V gene data show CDR1 as SGHRS and CDR2 as YFSETQ. This CDR3 comprises 14 residues. The CDR3 nucleotides read TGCGCCAGCAGCCCAGGACTAGCCCGGGAGACCCAGTACTTC. Amino acid sequence: CASSPGLARETQYF.

The chain is built from TRBV7-2 and TRBJ2-7; the match to TRBD2 covers 8 bases. The CDR3 is made up of 14 amino acids. The germline V gene has CDR1 SGHTA and CDR2 FQGNSA. Trimming took 3 bases from V and 2 from J; bases not matched to a gene: 3. The CDR3 DNA is TGTGCCAGCAGCTTTGGCGGGAGGCCCTACGAGCAGTACTTC. It encodes CASSFGGRPYEQYF.

As for this clone: The sample carries other DNA sequences with the same CDR3. The chain combines TRBV27 with TRBJ2-1; TRBD2 aligns across 12 bases. Germline assignment: CDR1 MNHEY and CDR2 SMNVEV (reference sequence). The trim removed 6 bases at V and 5 bases at J, leaving 2 bases unmatched. The CDR3 runs 14 residues. CDR3 sequence (DNA): TGTGCCAGCAGGGGACTAGCGGGTAACAATGAGCAGTTCTTC. This encodes CASRGLAGNNEQFF.

This clone has a handful of counts. Other DNA sequences of this sample code for an identical CDR3. The chain uses TRBV27 and TRBJ2-1; D may be TRBD1 or TRBD2 (5 bases each). This CDR3 comprises 12 residues. From germline, CDR1 is MNHEY and CDR2 SMNVEV (reference sequence). Trimming took 2 bases from V and 8 from J, leaving 7 bases between them. CDR3 DNA sequence: TGTGCCAGCAGTTTACTGGGGGATGAGCAGTTCTTC. Translating gives CASSLLGDEQFF.

V and J are TRBV27 and TRBJ1-2; the D is unclear. The CDR3 sequence is 15 residues long. V dropped 5 bases and J dropped 2 bases, with 15 bases sitting between them. The germline V gene encodes CDR1 MNHEY and CDR2 SMNVEV (reference sequence). CDR3 sequence (DNA): TGTGCCAGCAGTGGCAGGAGGCCATCCAACTATGGCTACACCTTC. Amino acids: CASSGRRPSNYGYTF.

The chain combines TRBV29-1 with TRBJ2-5, with D possibly matching TRBD1 (5 bases). This CDR3 comprises 13 residues. Trimming removed 5 bases at V and 3 bases at J, with 13 bases between. The V gene's germline CDR1 is SQVTM and CDR2 ANQGSEA. This CDR3 is CSVTRQNEETQYF. For the CDR3, the DNA is TGCAGCGTTACAAGACAGAATGAAGAGACCCAGTACTTC.

The CDR3 protein is CASRGRLYEQYF. CDR3 in DNA: TGTGCCAGCAGGGGGCGGCTCTACGAGCAGTACTTC. This chain links TRBV2 with TRBJ2-7; possibly TRBD1 for D (5 bases). Germline CDR1 SNHLY, CDR2 FYNNEI. The CDR3 is 12 amino acids. Trimming cost V 6 bases and J 3 bases, with 9 bases left between them.

The chain has TRBV5-3 and TRBJ2-7; 11 bases align to TRBD2. TRBV5-3 is designated an ORF whose function remains uncertain. With 2 bases clipped from V and 3 bases from J, the junction kept 10 bases outside the gene matches. The CDR3 has 17 residues. The CDR3 region has the DNA TGTGCCAGAAGCTTAAGGCTAGCGGGAGGTTGCCTCTACGAGCAGTACTTC. Its translation is CARSLRLAGGCLYEQYF.